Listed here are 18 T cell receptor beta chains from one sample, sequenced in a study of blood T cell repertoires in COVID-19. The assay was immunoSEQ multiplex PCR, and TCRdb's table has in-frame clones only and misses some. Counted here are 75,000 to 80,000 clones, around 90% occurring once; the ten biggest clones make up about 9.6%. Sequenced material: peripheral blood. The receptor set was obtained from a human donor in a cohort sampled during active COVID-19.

CDR3 DNA: TGTGCCAGCAGTCCGGGGGGGGCTTATGGCTACACCTTC. Translating it yields CASSPGGAYGYTF. This rearrangement joins TRBV27 to TRBJ1-2, with D perhaps matching TRBD1 (6 bases). CDR3 length: 13 amino acids. Looked up from germline, CDR1 is MNHEY and CDR2 is SMNVEV (reference sequence). Trimming cost V 5 bases and J 5 bases, with 12 bases left between them.

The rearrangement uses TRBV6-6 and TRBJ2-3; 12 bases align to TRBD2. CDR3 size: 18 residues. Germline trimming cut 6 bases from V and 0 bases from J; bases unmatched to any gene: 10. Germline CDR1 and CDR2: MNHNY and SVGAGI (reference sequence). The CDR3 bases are TGTGCCAGCAGCCGAACTAGCGGGGGGCCCGAAAGCACAGATACGCAGTATTTT. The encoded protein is CASSRTSGGPESTDTQYF.

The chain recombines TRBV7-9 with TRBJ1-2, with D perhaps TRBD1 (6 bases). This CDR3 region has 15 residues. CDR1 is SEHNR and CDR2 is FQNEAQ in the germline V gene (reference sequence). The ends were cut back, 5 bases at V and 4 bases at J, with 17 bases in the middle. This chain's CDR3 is CASSPGGGPVYGYTF. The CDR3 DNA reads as TGTGCCAGCAGCCCCGGGGGGGGGCCAGTCTATGGCTACACCTTC.

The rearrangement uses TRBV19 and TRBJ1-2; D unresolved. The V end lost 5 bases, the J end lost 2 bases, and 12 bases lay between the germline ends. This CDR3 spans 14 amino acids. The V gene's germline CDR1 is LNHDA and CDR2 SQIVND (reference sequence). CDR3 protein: CASSPGSGNYGYTF. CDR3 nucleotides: TGTGCCAGTAGTCCGGGCAGCGGAAACTATGGCTACACCTTC.

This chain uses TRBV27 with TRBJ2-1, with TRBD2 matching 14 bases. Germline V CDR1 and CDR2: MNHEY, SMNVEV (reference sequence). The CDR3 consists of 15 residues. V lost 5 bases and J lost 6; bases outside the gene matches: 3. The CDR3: CASSQGLAGANEQFF. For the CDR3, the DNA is TGTGCCAGCAGTCAGGGACTAGCGGGGGCCAATGAGCAGTTCTTC.

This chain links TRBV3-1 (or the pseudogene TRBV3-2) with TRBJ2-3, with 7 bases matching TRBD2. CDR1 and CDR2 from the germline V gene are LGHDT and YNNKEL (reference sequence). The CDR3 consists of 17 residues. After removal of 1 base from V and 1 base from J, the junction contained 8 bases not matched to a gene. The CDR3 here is CASSQGAAGSGTDTQYF. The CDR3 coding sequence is TGTGCCAGCAGCCAAGGGGCAGCGGGGTCGGGCACAGATACGCAGTATTTT.

This CDR3 is CASSLGSGGGNTIYF. DNA for the CDR3: TGTGCCAGCAGCTTAGGGTCAGGGGGCGGAAACACCATATATTTT. The J gene is TRBJ1-3, the V gene TRBV7-2, with 8 bases lining up with TRBD1. Germline CDR1 is SGHTA and CDR2 is FQGNSA. The CDR3 has 15 amino acids. V dropped 1 base and J dropped 4; count of bases not matched to a gene: 3.

This CDR3 is CASSQGIGYGGGQWDNEQFF. CDR3 coding DNA: TGCGCCAGCAGCCAAGGGATCGGCTATGGCGGGGGGCAGTGGGACAATGAGCAGTTCTTC. This rearrangement joins TRBV4-1 to TRBJ2-1; TRBD2 agrees at 8 bases. In germline, CDR1 is MGHRA, CDR2 YSYEKL. The CDR3 covers 20 residues. V lost 1 base to trimming and J lost 5 bases; unmatched junction nucleotides: 19.

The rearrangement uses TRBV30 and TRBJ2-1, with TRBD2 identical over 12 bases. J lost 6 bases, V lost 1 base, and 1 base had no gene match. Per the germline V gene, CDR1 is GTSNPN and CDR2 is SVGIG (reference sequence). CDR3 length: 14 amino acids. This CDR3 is CAWSGLAGVNEQFF. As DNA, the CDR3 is TGTGCCTGGAGTGGACTAGCGGGGGTCAATGAGCAGTTCTTC.

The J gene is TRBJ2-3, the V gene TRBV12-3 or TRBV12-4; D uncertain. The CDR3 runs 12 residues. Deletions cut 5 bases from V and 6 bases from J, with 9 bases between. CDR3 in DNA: TGTGCCAGCAGTCGCTACCCCGATACGCAGTATTTT. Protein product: CASSRYPDTQYF.

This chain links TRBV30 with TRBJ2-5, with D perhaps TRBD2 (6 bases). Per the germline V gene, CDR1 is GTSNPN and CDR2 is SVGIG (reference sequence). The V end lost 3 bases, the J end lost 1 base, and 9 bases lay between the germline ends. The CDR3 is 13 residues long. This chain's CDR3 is CAWSGGAQETQYF. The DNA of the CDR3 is TGTGCCTGGAGCGGCGGGGCCCAAGAGACCCAGTACTTC.

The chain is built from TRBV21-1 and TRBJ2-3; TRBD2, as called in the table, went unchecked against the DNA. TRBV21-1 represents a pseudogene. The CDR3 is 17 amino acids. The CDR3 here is CASSKPATSGSGDTQYF. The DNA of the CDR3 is TGTGCCAGCAGCAAACCAGCTACTAGCGGGAGTGGGGATACGCAGTATTTT.

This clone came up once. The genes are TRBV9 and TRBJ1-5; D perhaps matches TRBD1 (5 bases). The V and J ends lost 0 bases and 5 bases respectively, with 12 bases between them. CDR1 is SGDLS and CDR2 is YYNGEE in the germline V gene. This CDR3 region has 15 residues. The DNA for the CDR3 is TGTGCCAGCAGCGTAGACGGCGGGGGACATCAGCCCCAGCATTTT. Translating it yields CASSVDGGGHQPQHF.

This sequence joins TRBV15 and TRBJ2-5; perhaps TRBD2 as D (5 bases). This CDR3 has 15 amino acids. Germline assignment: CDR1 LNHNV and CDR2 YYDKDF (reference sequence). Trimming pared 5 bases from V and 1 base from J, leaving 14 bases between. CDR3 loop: CATSALGIRQETQYF. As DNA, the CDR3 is TGTGCCACCAGCGCACTAGGCATTCGCCAAGAGACCCAGTACTTC.

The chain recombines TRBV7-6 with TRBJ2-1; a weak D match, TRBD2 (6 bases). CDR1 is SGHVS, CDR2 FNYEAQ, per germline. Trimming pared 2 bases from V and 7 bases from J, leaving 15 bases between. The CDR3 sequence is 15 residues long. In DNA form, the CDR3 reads TGTGCCAGCAGCTTAAGTAGCGGAGAGACTAATGAGCAGTTCTTC. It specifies CASSLSSGETNEQFF.

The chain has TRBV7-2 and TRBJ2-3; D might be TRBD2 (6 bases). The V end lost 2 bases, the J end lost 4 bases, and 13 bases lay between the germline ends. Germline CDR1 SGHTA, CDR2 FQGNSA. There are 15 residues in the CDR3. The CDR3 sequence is CASSLRRGTPDTQYF. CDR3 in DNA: TGTGCCAGCAGCTTAAGGCGGGGTACTCCAGATACGCAGTATTTT. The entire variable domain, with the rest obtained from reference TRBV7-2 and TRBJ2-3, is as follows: GAGVSQSPSNKVTEKGKDVELRCDPISGHTALYWYRQSLGQGLEFLIYFQGNSAPDKSGLPSDRFSAERTGGSVSTLTIQRTQQEDSAVYLCASSLRRGTPDTQYFGPGTRLTVL.

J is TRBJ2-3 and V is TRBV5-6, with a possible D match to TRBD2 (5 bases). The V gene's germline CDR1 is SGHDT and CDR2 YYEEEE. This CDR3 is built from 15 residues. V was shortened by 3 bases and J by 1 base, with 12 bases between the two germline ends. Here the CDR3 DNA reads TGTGCCAGCAGCTCCAAACTAGTCCGCACAGATACGCAGTATTTT. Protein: CASSSKLVRTDTQYF.

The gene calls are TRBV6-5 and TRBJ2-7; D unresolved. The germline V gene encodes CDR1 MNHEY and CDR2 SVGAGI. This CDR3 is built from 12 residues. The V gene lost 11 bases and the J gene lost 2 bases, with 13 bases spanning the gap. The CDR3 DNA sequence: TGTGCCGGATGTACAGTTGCCTACGAGCAGTACTTC. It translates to CAGCTVAYEQYF.